The T cell receptor beta chain under discussion was sequenced for a study of T cell repertoires in ileal Crohn's disease. Overall study results and limits: Clonal expansions were more frequent in active smokers than non-smokers at surgery.

Comments on this clone: What it binds is not known.

Trimming removed 10 bases at V and 7 bases at J, with 16 bases between. Germline CDR1 reads MNHEY; CDR2 reads SMNVEV (reference sequence). The CDR3 totals 12 residues. Produced via immunoSEQ multiplex PCR; TCRdb's table is partial and in-frame only. The sample holds 13,000 or so clones, around 90% seen once. This chain connects TRBV27 to TRBJ1-1, with D possibly being TRBD1 (6 bases). This TCR was recovered from an adult with Crohn's disease. Specimen: ileal tissue. For the CDR3, the DNA is TGTGCCACCCAGGGGCCGGGGCATGAAGCTTTCTTT. Its translation is CATQGPGHEAFF.